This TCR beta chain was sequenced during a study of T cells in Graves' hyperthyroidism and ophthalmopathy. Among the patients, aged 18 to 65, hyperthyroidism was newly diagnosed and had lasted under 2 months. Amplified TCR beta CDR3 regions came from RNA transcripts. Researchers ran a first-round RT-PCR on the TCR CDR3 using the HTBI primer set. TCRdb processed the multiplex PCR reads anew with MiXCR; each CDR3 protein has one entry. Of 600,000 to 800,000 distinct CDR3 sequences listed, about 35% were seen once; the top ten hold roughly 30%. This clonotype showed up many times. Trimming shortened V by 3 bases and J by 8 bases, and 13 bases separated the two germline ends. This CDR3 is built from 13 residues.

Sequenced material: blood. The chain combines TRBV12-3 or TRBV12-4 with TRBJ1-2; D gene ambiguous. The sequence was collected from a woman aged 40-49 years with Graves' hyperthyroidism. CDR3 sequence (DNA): TGTGCCAGCAGTTTTCACCTGTTGGGGGGCTACACCTTC. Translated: CASSFHLLGGYTF.